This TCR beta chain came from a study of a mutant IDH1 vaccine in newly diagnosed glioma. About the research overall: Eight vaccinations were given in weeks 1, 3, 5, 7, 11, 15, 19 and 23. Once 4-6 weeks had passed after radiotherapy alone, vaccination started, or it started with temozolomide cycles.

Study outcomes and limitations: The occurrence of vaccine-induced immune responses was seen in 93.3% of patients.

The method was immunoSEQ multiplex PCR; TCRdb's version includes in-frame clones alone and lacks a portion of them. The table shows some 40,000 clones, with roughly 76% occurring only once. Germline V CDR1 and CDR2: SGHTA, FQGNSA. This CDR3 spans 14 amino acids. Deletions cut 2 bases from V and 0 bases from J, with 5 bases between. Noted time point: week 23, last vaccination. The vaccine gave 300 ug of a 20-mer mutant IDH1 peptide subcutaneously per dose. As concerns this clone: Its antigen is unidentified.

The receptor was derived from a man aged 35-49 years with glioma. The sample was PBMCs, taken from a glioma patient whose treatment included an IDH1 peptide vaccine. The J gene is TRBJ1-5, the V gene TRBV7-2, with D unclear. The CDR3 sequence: CASSLYSSNQPQHF. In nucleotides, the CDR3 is TGTGCCAGCAGCTTATATAGTAGCAATCAGCCCCAGCATTTT.